Listed here is a single T cell receptor (beta chain). The CDR3 is 13 amino acids. Germline values: CDR1 SGHRS, CDR2 YFSETQ. V dropped 5 bases and J dropped 2 bases, with 9 bases sitting between them. The sample originates from a study of blood T cell repertoires in COVID-19. TCRdb's copy holds only in-frame clones and misses some; the assay was immunoSEQ multiplex PCR. The table includes around 400,000 clones, roughly nine tenths detected once. The source material was peripheral blood. The sequence was obtained from a man aged 35 to 55 with acute or convalescent COVID-19. The chain couples TRBV5-1 to TRBJ2-3; unclear D gene. In DNA, the CDR3 is TGCGCCAGCAGTGCACTTACCACAGATACGCAGTATTTT. Translation: CASSALTTDTQYF.